Listed below are T cell receptor beta chains from one sample, sequenced in a study of identical twins. Using its own MiXCR run on the 5' RACE reads, TCRdb lists one record per CDR3 protein. The data hold hundreds of thousands of distinct CDR3 sequences, with roughly an eighth observed a single time. In addition, the sample was reused for a study of yellow fever vaccine responses in identical twins.

The specimen sequenced was CD8+ T cells sorted from blood. The origin of the receptors is a woman aged 18-29 years in good health. The CDR3 runs from the conserved cysteine through the conserved F or W. The order of the fields is V gene, clone size, J gene, D gene, CDR3 DNA, CDR3 protein. The D gene is left open where the match is weak. Expanded clones are given a class, and other clones once, few, many or no size at all.

V: TRBV4-1; size: few; J: TRBJ2-1; D: .; DNA: TGCGCCAGCAGCCTAGGAGGGGGGGCCAAGGAGCAGTTCTTC; CDR3: CASSLGGGAKEQFF
V: TRBV15; size: few; J: TRBJ1-4; D: .; DNA: TGTGCCACCAGCACGCCCGACCTGGGAGCTAATGAAAAACTGTTTTTT; CDR3: CATSTPDLGANEKLFF
V: TRBV19; size: .; J: TRBJ2-1; D: TRBD1; DNA: TGTGCCAGTATGACAGGGGGCTTTTACAATGAGCAGTTCTTC; CDR3: CASMTGGFYNEQFF
V: TRBV27; size: .; J: TRBJ2-1; D: TRBD2; DNA: TGTGCCAGCAGCCTCGCGGGAGTTAACAATGAGCAGTTCTTC; CDR3: CASSLAGVNNEQFF
V: TRBV12-3/TRBV12-4; size: many; J: TRBJ1-5; D: .; DNA: TGTGCCAGCAGTTTAGGGTGGGGGAACAATCAGCCCCAGCATTTT; CDR3: CASSLGWGNNQPQHF
V: TRBV9; size: few; J: TRBJ2-2; D: TRBD1; DNA: TGTGCCAGCAGCGTCTTGGGACAGGGGGGGACCGGGGAGCTGTTTTTT; CDR3: CASSVLGQGGTGELFF
V: TRBV28; size: few; J: TRBJ2-2; D: .; DNA: TGTGCCAGCAGTCCCGACGGGTCGAACACCGGGGAGCTGTTTTTT; CDR3: CASSPDGSNTGELFF
V: TRBV6-1; size: .; J: TRBJ2-1; D: TRBD1; DNA: TGTGCCAGCAGTCCCAGATGGACAGGAGGCTCCTACAATGAGCAGTTCTTC; CDR3: CASSPRWTGGSYNEQFF
V: TRBV5-1; size: few; J: TRBJ2-2; D: TRBD1; DNA: TGCGCCAGCAGCTTGGGGTTGGGACAGCAATCCACCGGGGAGCTGTTTTTT; CDR3: CASSLGLGQQSTGELFF
V: TRBV15; size: .; J: TRBJ2-5; D: .; DNA: TGTGCCACCAGCAGAGAGGCAGCTTCTAGCGAGACCCAGTACTTC; CDR3: CATSREAASSETQYF
V: TRBV29-1; size: many; J: TRBJ2-7; D: TRBD1; DNA: TGCAGCTACGCCGGGACAGCAACTAACGAGCAGTACTTC; CDR3: CSYAGTATNEQYF